This TCR beta chain was captured in a study of shared clonotypes between healthy human individuals. The protocol was immunoSEQ multiplex PCR, while the TCRdb copy is restricted to in-frame clones and leaves out a portion. The table has 2,500,000 or so clones, approximately 90% seen once. Trimming pared 4 bases from V and 2 bases from J, leaving 11 bases between. The CDR3 runs to 14 residues. Germline V lookup: CDR1 LNHDA, CDR2 SQIVND (reference sequence). The sequencing input was naive CD4+ T cells sorted from blood. Described subset: CD45RA+ positively selected. The rearrangement links TRBV19 to TRBJ1-1; no definite D call. This clonotype was obtained from a young man in good health. The CDR3, as DNA: TGTGCCAGTAGTACGACCCTACTTAACACTGAAGCTTTCTTT. As protein: CASSTTLLNTEAFF.